The present entry profiles one TCR beta chain with its context. Its antigen remains unknown. Assay used: immunoSEQ multiplex PCR; TCRdb lists only in-frame clones, some missing. The repertoire holds over 750,000 clones, with approximately 96% as singletons. Terminally differentiated effector memory CD45RA+ cells were excluded from the naive CD8 cells, which were CD45RO-negative and positively selected for CCR7. This entry comes from a study of shared clonotypes between healthy human individuals. Overall study findings and caveats: A handful of donors showed sharing of about 4.8% of naive CD4 clonotypes. Naive subsets usually exceeded memory subsets in estimated richness.

The CDR3 contains 15 residues. Trimming stripped 6 bases from V and 9 bases from J, with 21 bases between. The V gene's germline CDR1 is MNHEY and CDR2 SMNVEV (reference sequence). Sequenced material: naive CD8+ T cells sorted from blood. This chain links TRBV27 with TRBJ1-5, with D unclear. This TCR was recovered from a man younger than 40 in good health. CDR3 region: CASSASRGLLTPQHF. In nucleotides, the CDR3 is TGTGCCAGCAGCGCCTCCCGAGGGCTGCTGACGCCCCAGCATTTT.